This entry lists 21 T cell receptor beta chains sequenced from one sample in a study of blood T cell repertoires in COVID-19. The data were produced by immunoSEQ multiplex PCR, yet TCRdb's version contains in-frame clones alone and is incomplete. The repertoire includes about 400,000 clones, around nine tenths of them detected once, and 1.7% sits in the top ten. Sequenced sample: PBMCs or T cells enriched from blood (not recorded which). Source of these receptors: a woman aged 25-40 years who had recovered from COVID-19.

The J gene is TRBJ1-2, the V gene TRBV7-8, with TRBD1 as a possible D gene (6 bases). Germline V gene sequence: CDR1 SGHVS, CDR2 FQNEAQ. The CDR3 sequence is 16 residues long. Deletions cut 5 bases from V and 5 bases from J, with 21 bases between. The CDR3 coding sequence is TGTGCCAGCAGCCCCCGAAGTCGACAGGTTCGGTATGGCTACACCTTC. It is translated as CASSPRSRQVRYGYTF.

CDR3 residues: CASSLVRGNQPQHF. The CDR3 DNA reads as TGTGCCAGCAGTTTAGTAAGGGGAAATCAGCCCCAGCATTTT. This chain connects TRBV28 to TRBJ1-5; D possibly corresponds to TRBD1 (5 bases). CDR3 size: 14 residues. Trimming shortened V by 2 bases and J by 4 bases, and 9 bases separated the two germline ends. From germline, CDR1 is MDHEN and CDR2 SYDVKM.

The V and J genes are TRBV7-2 and TRBJ2-3, with TRBD2 matching 12 bases. CDR1 is SGHTA, CDR2 FQGNSA, per germline. CDR3 size: 15 residues. V trimming: 4 bases; J trimming: 3 bases; junction bases outside the gene matches: 2. The CDR3 loop reads CASSSLAGGTDTQYF. The CDR3 nucleotides are TGTGCCAGCAGCTCACTAGCGGGGGGTACAGATACGCAGTATTTT.

The V and J genes are TRBV5-1 and TRBJ1-2, with D uncertain. CDR3 length equals 12 residues. V lost 3 bases to trimming and J lost 1 base, with 4 bases between them. In germline, CDR1 is SGHRS, CDR2 YFSETQ. The CDR3 here is CASSSFNYGYTF. DNA of the CDR3: TGCGCCAGCAGCTCATTTAACTATGGCTACACCTTC.

The chain carries TRBV9 and TRBJ1-1; D call uncertain. V was shortened by 0 bases and J by 4 bases, with 10 bases between the two germline ends. This CDR3 contains 14 residues. The germline CDR1 and CDR2 sequences are SGDLS and YYNGEE. CDR3 DNA: TGTGCCAGCAGCGTAGGAGGGTTGAGCACTGAAGCTTTCTTT. As protein: CASSVGGLSTEAFF.

The rearrangement uses TRBV28 and TRBJ1-2; D is ambiguous. The germline CDR1 and CDR2 sequences are MDHEN and SYDVKM. V dropped 5 bases and J dropped 2 bases, with 6 bases sitting between them. The CDR3 is 12 residues long. The CDR3: CASSTQNYGYTF. As DNA, the CDR3 is TGTGCCAGCAGTACACAGAACTATGGCTACACCTTC.

V and J are TRBV6-5 and TRBJ2-1; perhaps TRBD1 as D (5 bases). The CDR3 loop spans 12 amino acids. Germline assignment: CDR1 MNHEY and CDR2 SVGAGI. Trimming removed 7 bases from V and 4 bases from J, with 8 bases in between. The CDR3 DNA sequence: TGTGCCAGCACCAGGGTATACAATGAGCAGTTCTTC. The encoded protein is CASTRVYNEQFF.

The chain combines TRBV5-1 with TRBJ2-1; 11 positions agree with TRBD2. This CDR3 contains 20 residues. Germline CDR1 and CDR2: SGHRS and YFSETQ. V lost 4 bases, J lost 0 bases, and 15 bases stayed unmatched. The CDR3 sequence is CASSPTTTSGGLSSYNEQFF. The CDR3 DNA reads TGCGCCAGCAGCCCGACGACCACTAGCGGGGGCCTCAGCTCCTACAATGAGCAGTTCTTC.

The chain combines TRBV10-3 with TRBJ2-7; no clear D gene. V lost 5 bases, J lost 3 bases, and 8 bases lay in between. There are 12 residues in the CDR3. CDR1 and CDR2 (germline): ENHRY, SYGVKD. The CDR3 spells CAISQNSYEQYF. For the CDR3, the DNA is TGTGCCATCAGTCAGAACAGCTACGAGCAGTACTTC.

The chain couples TRBV7-3 to TRBJ2-7; the match to TRBD1 covers 8 bases. The germline gives CDR1 SGHTA, CDR2 FQGTGA. The CDR3 length is 15 residues. Trimming cost V 2 bases and J 2 bases; bases outside gene matches: 5. For the CDR3, the DNA is TGTGCCAGCAGCTTACGACAGGGGACCGCCTACGAGCAGTACTTC. Its protein product is CASSLRQGTAYEQYF.

CDR3 coding DNA: TGTGCCAGCAGTTTTGAGGCAGTTCCCTACAATGAGCAGTTCTTC. It translates to CASSFEAVPYNEQFF. The V gene is TRBV25-1, the J gene TRBJ2-1; D unresolved. From germline, CDR1 is MGHDK and CDR2 SYGVNS. This CDR3 has 15 amino acids. Trimming stripped 5 bases from V and 2 bases from J, with 13 bases between.

The chain combines TRBV18 with TRBJ1-2; no firm D call. Per the germline V gene, CDR1 is KGHSH and CDR2 is LQKENI. The CDR3 is 13 amino acids. Deletions cut 3 bases from V and 7 bases from J, with 12 bases between. The CDR3 DNA follows: TGTGCCAGCTCACCGCTCGAGGCTAGTGGCTACACCTTC. It translates to CASSPLEASGYTF.

The CDR3 loop reads CAAGRGGSSPLHF. For the CDR3, the DNA is TGCGCCGCCGGTCGAGGGGGCAGTTCACCCCTCCACTTT. The V gene is TRBV4-1, the J gene TRBJ1-6; TRBD1 agrees at 7 bases. With V trimmed by 11 bases and J by 9 bases, 10 bases remained unmatched. Germline assignment: CDR1 MGHRA and CDR2 YSYEKL. This CDR3 contains 13 residues.

V gene TRBV19 combines with J gene TRBJ1-1, with D possibly matching TRBD1 (5 bases). This CDR3 is 15 amino acids long. Between the trimmed V and J ends, which lost 1 base and 8 bases, there was a span of 17 bases. Per germline, CDR1 LNHDA and CDR2 SQIVND (reference sequence). The CDR3 here is CASSIGWEGNREAFF. CDR3 coding DNA: TGTGCCAGTAGTATAGGTTGGGAGGGGAACAGAGAAGCTTTCTTT.

This chain connects TRBV12-3 or TRBV12-4 to TRBJ2-1, with 7 bases identical to TRBD1. The CDR3 totals 13 residues. Germline trimming cut 7 bases from V and 7 bases from J; bases unmatched to any gene: 7. The DNA for the CDR3 is TGTGCCAGCACCCAAGACAGGGTGAATGAGCAGTTCTTC. It encodes CASTQDRVNEQFF.

The chain is built from TRBV12-3 or TRBV12-4 and TRBJ1-1; D ambiguous. With 1 base removed from V and 5 bases from J, the gap between germline ends came to 8 bases. This CDR3 region has 13 residues. DNA for the CDR3: TGTGCCAGCAGTTTAGGAGAATCTACTGAAGCTTTCTTT. Translating it yields CASSLGESTEAFF.

The chain joins TRBV9 to TRBJ2-1; perhaps TRBD2 as D (7 bases). V dropped 0 bases and J dropped 10 bases, with 14 bases sitting between them. Germline V gene lookup returns CDR1 SGDLS and CDR2 YYNGEE. The CDR3 has 14 residues. CDR3: CASSVEGGLSEQFF. In DNA form, the CDR3 reads TGTGCCAGCAGCGTAGAGGGGGGGCTTAGCGAGCAGTTCTTC.

This clone was seen a single time. The chain couples TRBV19 to TRBJ2-1; 8 bases fit TRBD1. The CDR3 loop spans 13 amino acids. Germline loops: CDR1 LNHDA, CDR2 SQIVND (reference sequence). The V and J ends lost 10 bases and 3 bases, in that order; junction bases with no gene match: 5. As DNA, the CDR3 is TGTGCCACAGGGGGCCGGGGCTACAATGAGCAGTTCTTC. Translated, it gives CATGGRGYNEQFF.

With respect to this clone: One end of the junction varies from germline; a read error may be responsible. The V gene is TRBV7-7, the J gene TRBJ1-2; no clear D gene. In germline, CDR1 is SSHAT, CDR2 FNYEAQ (reference sequence). The CDR3 spans 16 residues. The CDR3 DNA follows: TGTGCTAGCAGCTTAGACCAGCTCGGCGGATACTATGGCTACACCTTC. Amino acid sequence: CASSLDQLGGYYGYTF.

V is TRBV27 and J is TRBJ2-1; D remains unclear. Germline V gene data show CDR1 as MNHEY and CDR2 as SMNVEV (reference sequence). The CDR3 is 13 residues long. V was trimmed by 3 bases and J by 7 bases, leaving 10 bases between them. Here the CDR3 reads CASSLVARNEQFF. The DNA of the CDR3 is TGTGCCAGCAGTTTGGTAGCTCGGAATGAGCAGTTCTTC.

The chain carries TRBV24-1 and TRBJ1-5; no firm D call. The V gene lost 2 bases and the J gene lost 9 bases, with 16 bases spanning the gap. The CDR3 is 15 residues long. Germline values: CDR1 KGHDR, CDR2 SFDVKD. CDR3 in DNA: TGTGCCACCAGTGATTCGCTAGCTAGACCTGGGCCCCAGCATTTT. This codes for CATSDSLARPGPQHF.